The entry below describes one T cell receptor (beta chain). Its antigen is not identified. An end of the junction does not agree with germline; a read error may underlie this. The CDR3 sequence is 13 residues long. Per the germline V gene, CDR1 is LNHDA and CDR2 is SQIVND (reference sequence). Profiles of TCR beta VDJ and CDR3 were generated from a genomic DNA template. TCRdb itself ran the reads through MiXCR, one entry per CDR3 protein. This sample yields under 200,000 distinct CDR3 sequences, of which less than 60% are seen a single time; around 1.8% belongs to the top ten. The entry originates in a study of CD8+CD57+ T cells in acquired aplastic anemia. About the research overall: Recorded DNA amounts for sorted CD4+ and CD8+ cells had an average of approximately 3 ug. Study findings and constraints: In common between the patients and the controls were twenty-nine CD8+ CDR3 sequences.

All sequencing subjects had displayed CD8+CD57+ cell expansion on flow cytometry. The sequence was collected from a human donor with aplastic anemia. Sequencing was performed on sorted CD4+, CD8+, or CD8+CD57+ T cells (not recorded which) from PBMCs. The genes are TRBV19 and TRBJ1-2; 7 bases fit TRBD1. The CDR3: CASSPQGNCGYTF. The CDR3 coding sequence is TGTGCCAGTAGTCCACAGGGGAACTGTGGCTACACCTTC.